The clone carrying this T cell receptor (beta chain) was found a few times. The data originate from a study of tumor-infiltrating lymphocytes in primary liver carcinoma. Trimming pared 8 bases from V and 2 bases from J, leaving 7 bases between. The germline gives CDR1 MDHEN, CDR2 SYDVKM. The CDR3 is 12 residues long. Total RNA (roughly 540 ng) served as template for TCR beta cDNA synthesis primed by a constant-region primer. Three nested multiplex PCR rounds of slightly modified ARM-PCR generated TCR beta libraries. A C-beta reverse primer was combined with TRBV1-TRBV30 forward primers in the first two PCR rounds, and each round had approximately 10 cycles. TCRdb ran MiXCR on the multiplex PCR reads and lists one entry per CDR3 protein. The sample contains about 310,000 distinct CDR3 sequences, more than 55% of which appear only once. Germline DNA was extracted too, while blood RNA derived from unsorted whole blood.

The receptor was isolated from a woman under 40 with primary liver carcinoma and hepatitis B virus infection. This sequence joins TRBV28 and TRBJ1-5, with D uncertain. The sample consisted of peripheral blood. The CDR3 loop reads CASFFRNQPQHF. The CDR3 DNA reads TGTGCCAGCTTCTTTCGCAATCAGCCCCAGCATTTT.